This TCR beta chain was sequenced during a study of blood T cell repertoires in COVID-19. At the level of the study: T cells, B-cell-depleted T cells, or PBMCs supplied cDNA or gDNA.

Data came from immunoSEQ multiplex PCR; TCRdb stores just in-frame clones and leaves some out. The table includes 250,000 to 300,000 clones, approximately 90% detected once. Germline V gene lookup returns CDR1 SNHLY and CDR2 FYNNEI. The CDR3 totals 17 residues. Unmatched junction bases numbered 20, after V lost 8 bases and J lost 10 bases. The V call is TRBV2, the J call TRBJ2-1, with 10 bases that match TRBD2. The specimen was peripheral blood. The TCR sequence derives from an older woman with acute or convalescent COVID-19. The CDR3 DNA reads as TGTGCCAGCCTTTCGGAGGGGACTAGCGCGTCGTACAGAGAGCAGTTCTTC. Translating it yields CASLSEGTSASYREQFF.